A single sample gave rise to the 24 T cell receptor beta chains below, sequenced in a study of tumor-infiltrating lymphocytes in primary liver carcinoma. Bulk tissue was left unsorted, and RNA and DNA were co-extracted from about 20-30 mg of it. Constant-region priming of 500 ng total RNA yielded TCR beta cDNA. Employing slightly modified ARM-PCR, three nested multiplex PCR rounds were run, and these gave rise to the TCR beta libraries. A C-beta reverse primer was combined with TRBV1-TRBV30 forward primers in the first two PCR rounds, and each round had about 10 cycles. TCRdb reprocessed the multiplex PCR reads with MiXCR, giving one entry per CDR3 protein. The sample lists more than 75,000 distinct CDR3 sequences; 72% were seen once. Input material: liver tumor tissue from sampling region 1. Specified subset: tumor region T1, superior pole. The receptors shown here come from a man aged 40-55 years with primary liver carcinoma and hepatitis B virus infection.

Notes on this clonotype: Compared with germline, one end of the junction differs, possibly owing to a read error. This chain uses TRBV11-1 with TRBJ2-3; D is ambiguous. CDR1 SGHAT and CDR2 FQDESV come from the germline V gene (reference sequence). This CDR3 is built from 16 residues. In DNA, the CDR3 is TGTGTCAGCAGCCGCAAGGGTCGCTACCCCACAGATATGCAGTATTTT. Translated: CVSSRKGRYPTDMQYF. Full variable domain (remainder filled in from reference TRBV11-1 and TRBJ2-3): EAEVAQSPRYKITEKSQAVAFWCDPISGHATLYWYRQILGQGPELLVQFQDESVVDDSQLPKDRFSAERLKGVDSTLKIQPAELGDSAMYLCVSSRKGRYPTDMQYFGPGTRLTVL.

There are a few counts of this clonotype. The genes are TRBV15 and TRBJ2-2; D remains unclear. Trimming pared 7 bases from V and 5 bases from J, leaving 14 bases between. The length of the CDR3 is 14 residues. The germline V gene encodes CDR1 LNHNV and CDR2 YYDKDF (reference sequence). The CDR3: CATMAAIGTGELFF. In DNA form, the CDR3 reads TGTGCCACCATGGCAGCAATAGGGACCGGGGAGCTGTTTTTT.

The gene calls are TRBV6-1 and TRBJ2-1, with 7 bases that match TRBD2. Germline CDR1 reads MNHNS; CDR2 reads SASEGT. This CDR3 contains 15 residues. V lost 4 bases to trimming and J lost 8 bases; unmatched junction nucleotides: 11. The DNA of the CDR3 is TGTGCCAGCAGTGGCCTAGAGGGAGGGCGCGATGAGCAGTTCTTC. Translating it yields CASSGLEGGRDEQFF.

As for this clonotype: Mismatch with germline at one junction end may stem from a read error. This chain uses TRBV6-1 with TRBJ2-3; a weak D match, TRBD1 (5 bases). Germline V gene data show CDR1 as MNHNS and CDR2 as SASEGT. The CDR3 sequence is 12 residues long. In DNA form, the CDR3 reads TGTGCTAGCAGGGTTACCACAGATACGCAGTGTTTT. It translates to CASRVTTDTQCF.

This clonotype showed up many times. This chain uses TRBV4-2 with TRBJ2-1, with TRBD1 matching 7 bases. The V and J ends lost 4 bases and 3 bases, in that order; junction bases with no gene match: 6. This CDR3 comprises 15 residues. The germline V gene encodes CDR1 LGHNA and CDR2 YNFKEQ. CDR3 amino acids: CASSLPGQNYNEQFF. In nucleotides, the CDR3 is TGTGCCAGCAGCCTCCCGGGACAGAACTACAATGAGCAGTTCTTC.

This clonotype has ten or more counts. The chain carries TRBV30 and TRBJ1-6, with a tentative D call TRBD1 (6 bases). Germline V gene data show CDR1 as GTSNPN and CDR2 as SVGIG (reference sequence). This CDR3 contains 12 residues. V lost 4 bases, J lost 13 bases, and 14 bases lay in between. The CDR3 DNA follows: TGTGCCTGGACTTACACTGGGGGCCCCCTCCACTTT. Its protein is CAWTYTGGPLHF. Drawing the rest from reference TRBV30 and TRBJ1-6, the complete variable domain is SQTIHQWPATLVQPVGSPLSLECTVEGTSNPNLYWYRQAAGRGLQLLFYSVGIGQISSEVPQNLSASRPQDRQFILSSKKLLLSDSGFYLCAWTYTGGPLHFGNGTRLTVT.

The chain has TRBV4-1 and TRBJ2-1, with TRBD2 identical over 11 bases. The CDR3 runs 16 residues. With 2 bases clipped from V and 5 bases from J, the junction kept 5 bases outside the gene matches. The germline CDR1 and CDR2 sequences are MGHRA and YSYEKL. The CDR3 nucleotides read TGCGCCAGCAGCCAAACCGGGACTAGCGGTAACAATGAGCAGTTCTTC. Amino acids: CASSQTGTSGNNEQFF.

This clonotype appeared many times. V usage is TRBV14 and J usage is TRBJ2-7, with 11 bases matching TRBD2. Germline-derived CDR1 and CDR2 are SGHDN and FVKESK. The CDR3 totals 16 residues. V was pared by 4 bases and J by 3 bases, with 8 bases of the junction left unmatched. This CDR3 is CASSPRPGLADYEQYF. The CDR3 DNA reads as TGTGCCAGCAGCCCCCGCCCGGGACTAGCGGACTACGAGCAGTACTTC. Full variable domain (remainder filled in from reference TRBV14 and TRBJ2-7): EAGVTQFPSHSVIEKGQTVTLRCDPISGHDNLYWYRRVMGKEIKFLLHFVKESKQDESGMPNNRFLAERTGGTYSTLKVQPAELEDSGVYFCASSPRPGLADYEQYFGPGTRLTVT.

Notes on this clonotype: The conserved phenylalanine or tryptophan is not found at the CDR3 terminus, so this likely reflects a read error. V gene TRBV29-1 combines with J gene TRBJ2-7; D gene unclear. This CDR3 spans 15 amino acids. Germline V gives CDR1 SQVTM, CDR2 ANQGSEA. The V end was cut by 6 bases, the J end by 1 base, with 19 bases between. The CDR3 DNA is TGCAGCGTGGCCGGTGCCGTCACCAGATCCTACGAGCAGTACTCC. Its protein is CSVAGAVTRSYEQYS.

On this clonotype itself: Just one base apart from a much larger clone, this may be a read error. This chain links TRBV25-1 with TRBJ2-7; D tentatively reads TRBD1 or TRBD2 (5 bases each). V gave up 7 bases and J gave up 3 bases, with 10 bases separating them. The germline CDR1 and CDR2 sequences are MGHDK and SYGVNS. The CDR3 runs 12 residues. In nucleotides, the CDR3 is TGTGCCAGCATTGGGACCATCTACGAGCAGTACTTC. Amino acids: CASIGTIYEQYF.

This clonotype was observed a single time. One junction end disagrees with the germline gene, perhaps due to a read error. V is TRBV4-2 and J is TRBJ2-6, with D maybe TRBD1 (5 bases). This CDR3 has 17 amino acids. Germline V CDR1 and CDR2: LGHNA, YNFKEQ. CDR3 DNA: TGTGCCAGCAGCTCCCAAGAAGATTTGGCTGGGGCCAACGTCATGACTTTC. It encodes CASSSQEDLAGANVMTF.

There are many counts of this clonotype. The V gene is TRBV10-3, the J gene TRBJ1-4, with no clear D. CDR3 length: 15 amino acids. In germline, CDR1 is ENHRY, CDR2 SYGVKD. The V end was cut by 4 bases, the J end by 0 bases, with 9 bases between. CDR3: CAISVTGATNEKLFF. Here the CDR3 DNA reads TGTGCCATCAGTGTAACGGGTGCAACTAATGAAAAACTGTTTTTT.

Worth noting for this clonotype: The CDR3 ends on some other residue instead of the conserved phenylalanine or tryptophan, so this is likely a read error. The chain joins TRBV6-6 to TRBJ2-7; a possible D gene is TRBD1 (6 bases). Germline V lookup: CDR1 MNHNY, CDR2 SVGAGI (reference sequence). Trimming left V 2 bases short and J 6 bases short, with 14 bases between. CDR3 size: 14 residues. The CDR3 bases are TGTGCCAGCAGTTACGACGCAGGGGATATCGAGCAGTACCTC. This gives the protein CASSYDAGDIEQYL.

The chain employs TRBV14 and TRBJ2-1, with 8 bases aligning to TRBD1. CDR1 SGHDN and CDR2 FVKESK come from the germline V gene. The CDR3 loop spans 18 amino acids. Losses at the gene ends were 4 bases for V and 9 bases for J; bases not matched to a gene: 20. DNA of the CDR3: TGTGCCAGCAGCCCCTTACTGGACAGGGTGGAACGGTACTGTGAGCAGTTCTTC. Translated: CASSPLLDRVERYCEQFF. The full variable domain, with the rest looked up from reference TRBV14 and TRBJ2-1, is EAGVTQFPSHSVIEKGQTVTLRCDPISGHDNLYWYRRVMGKEIKFLLHFVKESKQDESGMPNNRFLAERTGGTYSTLKVQPAELEDSGVYFCASSPLLDRVERYCEQFFGPGTRLTVL.

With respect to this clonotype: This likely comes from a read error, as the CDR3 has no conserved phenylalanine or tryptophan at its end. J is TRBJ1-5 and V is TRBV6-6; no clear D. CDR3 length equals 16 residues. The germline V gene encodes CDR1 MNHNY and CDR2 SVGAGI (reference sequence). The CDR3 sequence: CASSYRVEYSKQPQHL. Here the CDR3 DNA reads TGTGCCAGCAGTTATCGAGTAGAGTATAGCAAGCAGCCCCAGCATCTT.

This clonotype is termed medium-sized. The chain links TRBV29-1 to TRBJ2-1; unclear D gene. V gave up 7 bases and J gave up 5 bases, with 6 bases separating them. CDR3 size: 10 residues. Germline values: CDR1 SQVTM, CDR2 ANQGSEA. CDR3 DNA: TGCAGCGGATCGGACAATGAGCAGTTCTTC. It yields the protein CSGSDNEQFF.

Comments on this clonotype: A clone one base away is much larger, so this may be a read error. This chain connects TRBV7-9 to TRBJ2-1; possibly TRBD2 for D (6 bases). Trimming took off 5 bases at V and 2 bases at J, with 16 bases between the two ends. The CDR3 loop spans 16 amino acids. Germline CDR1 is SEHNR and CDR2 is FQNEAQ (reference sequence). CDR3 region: CASSLHYSGAYNEQFF. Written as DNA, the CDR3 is TGTGCCAGCAGCCTCCACTATAGCGGAGCCTACAATGAGCAGTTCTTC.

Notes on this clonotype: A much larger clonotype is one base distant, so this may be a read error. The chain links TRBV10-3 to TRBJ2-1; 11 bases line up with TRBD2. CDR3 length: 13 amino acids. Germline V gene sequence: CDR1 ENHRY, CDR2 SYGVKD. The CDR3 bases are TGTGCCACCGGGACTAGCGGTTTCAATGGGCAGTTCTTC. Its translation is CATGTSGFNGQFF.

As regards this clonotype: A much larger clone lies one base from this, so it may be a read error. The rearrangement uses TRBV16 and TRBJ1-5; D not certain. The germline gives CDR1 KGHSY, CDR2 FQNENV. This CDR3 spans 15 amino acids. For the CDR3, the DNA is TGTGCCAGCAGCTCCGGCAGCTCTAGCAATCATCCCCAGCATTTT. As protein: CASSSGSSSNHPQHF.

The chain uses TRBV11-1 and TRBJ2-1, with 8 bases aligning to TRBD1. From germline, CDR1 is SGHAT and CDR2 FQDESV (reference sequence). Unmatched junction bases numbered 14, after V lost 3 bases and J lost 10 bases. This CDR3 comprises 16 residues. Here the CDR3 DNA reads TGTGCCAGCAGCTTCGTTCTTCGACAGGGGACGAAAGAGCAGTTCTTC. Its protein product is CASSFVLRQGTKEQFF.

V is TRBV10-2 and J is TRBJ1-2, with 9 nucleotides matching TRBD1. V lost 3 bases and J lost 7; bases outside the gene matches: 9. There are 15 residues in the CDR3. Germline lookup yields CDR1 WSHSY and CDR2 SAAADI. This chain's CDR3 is CASSDCTGGIVGYTF. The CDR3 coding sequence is TGCGCCAGCAGTGATTGTACAGGGGGCATCGTTGGCTACACCTTC.

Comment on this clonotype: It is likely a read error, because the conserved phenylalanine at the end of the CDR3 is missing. The DNA for the CDR3 is TGTGCCGGCAACTTAGGGGGCGGGAGGGCCGCGGACTCCTACAATGAGCAGTTCATC. It is translated as CAGNLGGGRAADSYNEQFI. The chain joins TRBV11-1 to TRBJ2-1, with TRBD2 matching over 9 bases. The CDR3 runs to 19 residues. V lost 11 bases and J lost 0; bases outside the gene matches: 20. Germline CDR1 and CDR2: SGHAT and FQDESV (reference sequence).

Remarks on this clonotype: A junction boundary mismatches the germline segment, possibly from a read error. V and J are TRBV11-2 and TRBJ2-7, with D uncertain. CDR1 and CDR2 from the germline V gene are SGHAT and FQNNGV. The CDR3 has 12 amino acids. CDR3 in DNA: TGTGCCATCAGCTTAGTGGGTAACGAGCGGTACTTC. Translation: CAISLVGNERYF. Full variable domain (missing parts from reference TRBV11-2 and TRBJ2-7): EAGVAQSPRYKIIEKRQSVAFWCNPISGHATLYWYQQILGQGPKLLIQFQNNGVVDDSQLPKDRFSAERLKGVDSTLKIQPAKLEDSAVYLCAISLVGNERYFGPGTRLTVT.

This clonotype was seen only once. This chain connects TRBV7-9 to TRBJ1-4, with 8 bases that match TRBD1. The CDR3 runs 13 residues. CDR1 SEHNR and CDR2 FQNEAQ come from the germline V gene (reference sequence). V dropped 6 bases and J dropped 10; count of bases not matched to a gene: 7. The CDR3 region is CASSSTGAGKLFF. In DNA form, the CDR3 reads TGTGCCAGCAGTTCGACAGGGGCTGGAAAACTGTTTTTT.